These 14 T cell receptor beta chains were sequenced from one sample in a study of T cell responses to AZD1222 COVID-19 vaccine. The protocol was immunoSEQ multiplex PCR, while the TCRdb copy is restricted to in-frame clones and leaves out a portion. The table includes just over 150,000 clones, about 89% detected once. The specimen was peripheral blood, collected 28 days after the second AZD1222 dose. The receptor source for this set is an adult who received the AZD1222 COVID-19 vaccine.

The chain couples TRBV20-1 to TRBJ1-5, with unresolved D. CDR1 DFQATT and CDR2 SNEGSKA come from the germline V gene (reference sequence). Trimming shortened V by 3 bases and J by 3 bases, and 12 bases separated the two germline ends. This CDR3 is 14 amino acids long. CDR3 amino acids: CSASSGVTNQPQHF. The CDR3 region has the DNA TGCAGTGCTAGTTCCGGGGTTACCAATCAGCCCCAGCATTTT.

The chain couples TRBV29-1 to TRBJ2-7; a possible D gene is TRBD2 (5 bases). Deletions cut 6 bases from V and 9 bases from J, with 18 bases between. This CDR3 spans 12 amino acids. Looked up from germline, CDR1 is SQVTM and CDR2 is ANQGSEA. The CDR3 DNA follows: TGCAGCGTCGGACTGGACGGCAGAACGCAGTACTTC. It specifies CSVGLDGRTQYF.

In this sample, this clone turned up once. V usage is TRBV27 and J usage is TRBJ1-4, with a weak D call TRBD1 (5 bases). This CDR3 comprises 14 residues. V lost 3 bases to trimming and J lost 1 base, with 6 bases between them. The V gene's germline CDR1 is MNHEY and CDR2 SMNVEV (reference sequence). For the CDR3, the DNA is TGTGCCAGCAGTTTTGGGGGAACTAATGAAAAACTGTTTTTT. This encodes CASSFGGTNEKLFF.

J is TRBJ2-3 and V is TRBV30; the D is unclear. CDR1 and CDR2 (germline): GTSNPN, SVGIG (reference sequence). Trimming left V 0 bases short and J 4 bases short, with 5 bases between. The CDR3 length is 12 residues. The CDR3 region is CAWSVGPDTQYF. In DNA, the CDR3 is TGTGCCTGGAGTGTAGGTCCAGATACGCAGTATTTT.

The gene calls are TRBV7-9 and TRBJ2-7, with D unclear. This CDR3 has 14 amino acids. Germline V gene sequence: CDR1 SEHNR, CDR2 FQNEAQ (reference sequence). V was pared by 0 bases and J by 7 bases, with 13 bases between. DNA for the CDR3: TGTGCCAGCAGCTTAGCCAAGGGTGTGCGGGAGCAGTACTTC. Protein: CASSLAKGVREQYF.

This chain connects TRBV7-6 to TRBJ2-3, with TRBD1 matching 9 bases. This CDR3 has 15 residues. Per germline, CDR1 SGHVS and CDR2 FNYEAQ. The junction had 4 bases not matched to a gene; V was cut back by 5 bases and J by 1 base. The CDR3 reads CASSLRQGGTDTQYF. Written as DNA, the CDR3 is TGTGCCAGCAGCCTGAGACAGGGGGGCACAGATACGCAGTATTTT.

This chain uses TRBV3-1 (or the pseudogene TRBV3-2) with TRBJ2-1; D remains unclear. The germline CDR1 and CDR2 sequences are LGHDT and YNNKEL (reference sequence). Deletions cut 0 bases from V and 9 bases from J, with 21 bases between. The CDR3 length is 17 residues. The CDR3 here is CASSQDPAPGRRVEQFF. CDR3 bases: TGTGCCAGCAGCCAAGATCCTGCGCCGGGCCGCCGGGTTGAGCAGTTCTTC.

The chain carries TRBV7-2 and TRBJ2-7, with 7 bases that match TRBD2. The CDR3 is 16 residues long. Germline trimming cut 1 base from V and 2 bases from J; bases unmatched to any gene: 8. In germline, CDR1 is SGHTA, CDR2 FQGNSA. In nucleotides, the CDR3 is TGTGCCAGCAGCTTAGATTCCAGCGGGACGCCCTACGAGCAGTACTTC. Its translation: CASSLDSSGTPYEQYF.

This chain joins TRBV5-4 and TRBJ2-7, with a tentative D call TRBD2 (5 bases). V was shortened by 0 bases and J by 6 bases, with 10 bases between the two germline ends. The CDR3 has 13 amino acids. In germline, CDR1 is SGHNT, CDR2 YYREEE (reference sequence). CDR3 coding DNA: TGTGCCAGCAGCTTGGTCGGGGTCCCCGAGCAGTACTTC. Translating it yields CASSLVGVPEQYF.

The chain carries TRBV19 and TRBJ1-1; D unresolved. V lost 4 bases and J lost 4, with 10 bases in between. The CDR3 is 13 residues long. Looked up from germline, CDR1 is LNHDA and CDR2 is SQIVND (reference sequence). CDR3 sequence: CASSRTVSTEAFF. In DNA form, the CDR3 reads TGTGCCAGTAGTAGAACAGTCAGCACTGAAGCTTTCTTT.

J is TRBJ2-5 and V is TRBV7-2; TRBD1 might be the D (5 bases). The V end lost 3 bases, the J end lost 2 bases, and 13 bases lay between the germline ends. The CDR3 has 15 amino acids. CDR1 and CDR2 from the germline V gene are SGHTA and FQGNSA. The CDR3 sequence: CASSLGLPSQETQYF. As DNA, the CDR3 is TGTGCCAGCAGCTTGGGGCTCCCATCTCAAGAGACCCAGTACTTC.

This clone came up a few times. This chain connects TRBV3-1 (or the pseudogene TRBV3-2) to TRBJ2-5, with D tentatively TRBD2 (6 bases). V lost 2 bases and J lost 2, with 15 bases in between. Germline-derived CDR1 and CDR2 are LGHDT and YNNKEL (reference sequence). The CDR3 length is 16 residues. The CDR3 sequence: CASSQLGGKSQETQYF. As DNA, the CDR3 is TGTGCCAGCAGCCAATTAGGCGGGAAGTCACAAGAGACCCAGTACTTC.

V is TRBV5-4 and J is TRBJ1-2, with 10 nucleotides matching TRBD1. This CDR3 has 14 amino acids. Germline CDR1 SGHNT, CDR2 YYREEE (reference sequence). With 3 bases clipped from V and 5 bases from J, the junction kept 4 bases outside the gene matches. CDR3 protein: CASSWDRGRYGYTF. CDR3 coding DNA: TGTGCCAGCAGCTGGGACAGGGGAAGATATGGCTACACCTTC.

The genes are TRBV2 and TRBJ2-1, with 8 nucleotides matching TRBD2. This CDR3 is 16 amino acids long. Trimming removed 5 bases from V and 7 bases from J; junction bases left unmatched: 13. Germline lookup yields CDR1 SNHLY and CDR2 FYNNEI. CDR3 protein: CASSWERERGGNEQFF. The CDR3 coding sequence is TGTGCCAGCAGTTGGGAGCGGGAGAGGGGGGGAAATGAGCAGTTCTTC.